The T cell receptor beta chain described here comes from a study of blood T cell repertoires in COVID-19. Study context: Spain, Italy and the United States supplied samples that represented acute and convalescent COVID-19. PBMCs, B-cell-depleted T cells, or T cells were the source of the cDNA or gDNA that made up the material.

In the authors' methods: For nucleated cells, counts were estimated from reference gene primer amplification. The data were produced by immunoSEQ multiplex PCR, yet TCRdb's version contains in-frame clones alone and is incomplete. The V and J calls and clone size come from that table; D and trimming were worked out from the DNA. The sample yields approximately 80,000 clones, around 80% seen once. Looked up from germline, CDR1 is LGHDT and CDR2 is YNNKEL (reference sequence). The CDR3 runs to 15 residues. Trimming cost V 0 bases and J 5 bases; bases outside gene matches: 1. This rearrangement joins TRBV3-1 (or the pseudogene TRBV3-2) to TRBJ2-3; TRBD2 matches at 11 bases. What was sequenced was peripheral blood. The origin of this receptor is a man aged 55 to 70 with acute or convalescent COVID-19. The CDR3 DNA reads TGTGCCAGCAGCCAAGATCTAGCGGGGGGAGATACGCAGTATTTT. Translated, it gives CASSQDLAGGDTQYF.